These T cell receptor beta chains were read from a single sample in a study of neurological immune-mediated disorders. TCRdb re-analysed the 5' RACE reads in MiXCR, keeping a single row per CDR3 protein. The sample holds 15,000 to 25,000 distinct CDR3 sequences; 7.5% are singletons and the top ten take around 16%. The specimen was CD8+ T cells from blood. The receptors shown here come from a woman in her twenties or thirties with HTLV-1-associated myelopathy (HAM/TSP). CDR3s include the opening cysteine and the closing phenylalanine or tryptophan. D genes are given only for firm matches. Where a row states a size, it is once, few, many or the class of an expanded clone; other rows omit it.

D: NA; size: NA; V: TRBV5-6; J: TRBJ2-7; CDR3: CASGELRSYYEQYF; DNA: TGTGCCAGCGGTGAATTAAGGAGCTACTACGAGCAGTACTTC
D: NA; size: many; V: TRBV27; J: TRBJ2-1; CDR3: CASSFPGNEQFF; DNA: TGTGCCAGCAGTTTTCCGGGAAATGAGCAGTTCTTC
D: TRBD2; size: many; V: TRBV7-8; J: TRBJ2-1; CDR3: CASSFGGSYNEQFF; DNA: TGTGCCAGCAGTTTCGGGGGGTCCTACAATGAGCAGTTCTTC
D: NA; size: many; V: TRBV6-6; J: TRBJ2-3; CDR3: CASETGGTDTQYF; DNA: TGTGCCAGTGAGACCGGAGGCACAGATACGCAGTATTTT
D: NA; size: many; V: TRBV20-1; J: TRBJ1-1; CDR3: CSATLGVEAFF; DNA: TGCAGTGCTACCCTCGGGGTTGAAGCTTTCTTT
D: NA; size: many; V: TRBV7-2; J: TRBJ2-7; CDR3: CASSPDRDPYEQYF; DNA: TGTGCCAGCAGCCCGGACCGGGACCCCTACGAGCAGTACTTC
D: NA; size: many; V: TRBV20-1; J: TRBJ1-1; CDR3: CSARSGAHGLRDTEAFF; DNA: TGCAGTGCTAGGTCGGGTGCCCACGGTCTCCGTGACACTGAAGCTTTCTTT
D: NA; size: many; V: TRBV12-3/TRBV12-4; J: TRBJ1-3; CDR3: CASSLAERSSGNTIYF; DNA: TGTGCCAGCAGTTTAGCCGAAAGAAGCTCTGGAAACACCATATATTTT
D: TRBD1; size: many; V: TRBV7-9; J: TRBJ1-1; CDR3: CASSSHGTGQGWNTEAFF; DNA: TGTGCCAGCAGCTCCCACGGGACAGGGCAGGGGTGGAACACTGAAGCTTTCTTT
D: TRBD2; size: few; V: TRBV4-2; J: TRBJ2-1; CDR3: CASSQMLAGEGSYNEQFF; DNA: TGTGCCAGCAGCCAGATGCTAGCGGGGGAGGGCTCCTACAATGAGCAGTTCTTC
D: TRBD1; size: many; V: TRBV7-9; J: TRBJ2-7; CDR3: CASSPDGTGVREQYF; DNA: TGTGCCAGCAGCCCAGACGGGACAGGGGTACGAGAGCAGTACTTC
D: NA; size: NA; V: TRBV20-1; J: TRBJ1-1; CDR3: CSARSGRRDTEAFF; DNA: TGCAGTGCTAGAAGCGGGCGGAGGGACACTGAAGCTTTCTTT
D: NA; size: NA; V: TRBV10-2; J: TRBJ2-1; CDR3: CASSETRGVTYNEQFF; DNA: TGCGCCAGCAGTGAGACTAGAGGGGTAACCTACAATGAGCAGTTCTTC
D: NA; size: many; V: TRBV9; J: TRBJ2-1; CDR3: CASSVGDNEQFF; DNA: TGTGCCAGCAGCGTAGGGGACAATGAGCAGTTCTTC
D: NA; size: many; V: TRBV2; J: TRBJ2-3; CDR3: CASPLKNGTDTQYF; DNA: TGTGCCAGCCCTCTAAAAAACGGCACAGATACGCAGTATTTT
D: NA; size: many; V: TRBV3-1; J: TRBJ2-3; CDR3: CASSQEGDTQYF; DNA: TGTGCCAGCAGCCAAGAGGGAGATACGCAGTATTTT
D: NA; size: many; V: TRBV6-6; J: TRBJ1-1; CDR3: CASSYSANTEAFF; DNA: TGTGCCAGCAGTTACTCGGCGAACACTGAAGCTTTCTTT
D: NA; size: many; V: TRBV5-1; J: TRBJ1-1; CDR3: CASSTTGRDTEAFF; DNA: TGCGCCAGCAGCACCACAGGGAGGGACACTGAAGCTTTCTTT
D: NA; size: many; V: TRBV20-1; J: TRBJ2-7; CDR3: CSARVVGARDEQYF; DNA: TGCAGTGCTAGAGTTGTGGGGGCCAGGGACGAGCAGTACTTC
D: NA; size: many; V: TRBV28; J: TRBJ2-7; CDR3: CASSFSRHEQYF; DNA: TGTGCCAGCAGTTTTTCCAGGCACGAGCAGTACTTC
D: NA; size: once; V: TRBV14; J: TRBJ2-2; CDR3: CASNLTDRPGELFF; DNA: TGTGCCAGCAACCTCACCGACAGGCCAGGGGAGCTGTTTTTT
D: TRBD1; size: many; V: TRBV20-1; J: TRBJ1-1; CDR3: CSATGTGVTEAFF; DNA: TGCAGTGCTACCGGGACAGGGGTAACTGAAGCTTTCTTT
D: NA; size: many; V: TRBV10-1; J: TRBJ2-3; CDR3: CASSELGEADTQYF; DNA: TGCGCCAGCAGTGAGCTAGGGGAAGCGGATACGCAGTATTTT
D: NA; size: many; V: TRBV5-5; J: TRBJ2-3; CDR3: CASSPLPPRAASTDTQYF; DNA: TGTGCCAGCAGCCCGCTCCCGCCGAGGGCGGCGAGCACAGATACGCAGTATTTT
D: TRBD1; size: many; V: TRBV20-1; J: TRBJ2-1; CDR3: CSARPNSGTGNNEQFF; DNA: TGCAGTGCTAGACCGAACTCCGGGACAGGGAACAATGAGCAGTTCTTC
D: TRBD1; size: many; V: TRBV12-3/TRBV12-4; J: TRBJ2-7; CDR3: CASTWGQGAYEQYF; DNA: TGTGCCAGCACCTGGGGACAGGGGGCCTACGAGCAGTACTTC
D: NA; size: medium-sized; V: TRBV29-1; J: TRBJ2-1; CDR3: CSVELEGTYNEQFF; DNA: TGCAGCGTTGAGTTAGAGGGGACCTACAATGAGCAGTTCTTC
D: TRBD2; size: many; V: TRBV9; J: TRBJ2-3; CDR3: CASSVDPAGLADTQYF; DNA: TGTGCCAGCAGCGTAGATCCAGCGGGGCTTGCAGATACGCAGTATTTT
D: TRBD1; size: many; V: TRBV7-9; J: TRBJ2-7; CDR3: CASSLGTGEQYF; DNA: TGTGCCAGCAGCTTAGGGACAGGCGAGCAGTACTTC
D: NA; size: many; V: TRBV11-3; J: TRBJ2-3; CDR3: CASSSRTDTQYF; DNA: TGTGCCAGCAGCTCCAGGACAGATACGCAGTATTTT
D: NA; size: NA; V: TRBV7-8; J: TRBJ2-1; CDR3: CASSQDPGDEQFF; DNA: TGTGCCAGCAGCCAGGATCCAGGGGATGAGCAGTTCTTC
D: NA; size: many; V: TRBV5-1; J: TRBJ1-3; CDR3: CASSLVSGYGNTIYF; DNA: TGCGCCAGCAGCTTGGTTTCGGGGTATGGAAACACCATATATTTT
D: NA; size: many; V: TRBV29-1; J: TRBJ2-1; CDR3: CSVEGSSYNEQFF; DNA: TGCAGCGTTGAAGGGAGCTCCTACAATGAGCAGTTCTTC
D: TRBD2; size: many; V: TRBV5-1; J: TRBJ2-3; CDR3: CASSLSGGADTDTQYF; DNA: TGCGCCAGCAGCTTAAGCGGGGGGGCGGATACAGATACGCAGTATTTT
D: NA; size: many; V: TRBV5-1; J: TRBJ1-1; CDR3: CASSYTGTEAFF; DNA: TGCGCCAGCAGCTACACGGGGACTGAAGCTTTCTTT
D: TRBD1; size: many; V: TRBV5-8; J: TRBJ2-7; CDR3: CASSSGTGWGNKQYF; DNA: TGTGCCAGCAGCAGTGGGACAGGGTGGGGTAATAAGCAGTACTTC
D: NA; size: many; V: TRBV7-2; J: TRBJ2-7; CDR3: CASSLLPFGYEQYF; DNA: TGTGCCAGCAGCTTATTGCCGTTCGGATACGAGCAGTACTTC
D: NA; size: many; V: TRBV20-1; J: TRBJ2-3; CDR3: CSARDRRFSGDTQYF; DNA: TGCAGTGCTAGAGATAGGCGGTTTTCGGGAGATACGCAGTATTTT
D: NA; size: many; V: TRBV5-1; J: TRBJ1-1; CDR3: CASSWNRASTEAFF; DNA: TGCGCCAGCAGCTGGAACAGGGCGTCCACTGAAGCTTTCTTT
D: NA; size: many; V: TRBV5-1; J: TRBJ2-7; CDR3: CASSLGQSYEQYF; DNA: TGCGCCAGCAGCCTTGGACAGAGCTACGAGCAGTACTTC
D: NA; size: many; V: TRBV20-1; J: TRBJ1-6; CDR3: CSASDGSSYNSPLHF; DNA: TGCAGTGCTTCAGACGGGAGCTCCTATAATTCACCCCTCCACTTT
D: NA; size: many; V: TRBV2; J: TRBJ1-3; CDR3: CASQGEPEKAGNTIYF; DNA: TGTGCCAGTCAAGGGGAGCCAGAGAAAGCTGGAAACACCATATATTTT
D: NA; size: many; V: TRBV6-2/TRBV6-3; J: TRBJ2-7; CDR3: CASTSHVRDYEQYF; DNA: TGTGCCAGCACTAGCCACGTGAGGGACTACGAGCAGTACTTC
D: NA; size: many; V: TRBV7-8; J: TRBJ2-1; CDR3: CASSLYVQGYNEQFF; DNA: TGTGCCAGCAGCTTATACGTACAGGGCTACAATGAGCAGTTCTTC